The clone carrying this T cell receptor (beta chain) was seen a few times. These data originate in a study of OX40 agonist ivuxolimab in advanced cancers. Generated by immunoSEQ multiplex PCR, the TCRdb table keeps only in-frame clones and is missing some. Found here are about 48,000 clones, over 80% of them singletons; the top ten hold approximately 1%. The source material was CD4+ or CD8+ T cells sorted from blood, sampled in a trial of the OX40 agonist ivuxolimab. The sequence was obtained from an adult with an advanced solid tumor such as melanoma, head and neck, liver or kidney cancer.

The CDR3 sequence is CASRPGTGDQNSPLHF. In nucleotides, the CDR3 is TGTGCCAGCAGACCCGGGACAGGGGATCAAAATTCACCCCTCCACTTT. V and J are TRBV7-9 and TRBJ1-6; 10 bases line up with TRBD1. V lost 6 bases to trimming and J lost 7 bases; unmatched junction nucleotides: 9. The CDR3 has 16 residues. Germline V lookup: CDR1 SEHNR, CDR2 FQNEAQ (reference sequence).